Each of the 21 T cell receptor beta chains below was sequenced from the same sample in a study of cytomegalovirus exposure and HLA in healthy donors. Vbeta (60) and Jbeta (13) primers were used in the PCR. This table comes from immunoSEQ multiplex PCR, and its TCRdb copy is limited to in-frame clones, with some not included. The sample lists 100,000 to 150,000 clones; roughly 80% were seen once. The sample taken for sequencing was PBMCs. The receptors derive from a man aged 18 to 29 in good health and CMV-seropositive.

The chain couples TRBV19 to TRBJ2-1; D may be TRBD2 (6 bases). This CDR3 is built from 14 residues. The V gene lost 6 bases and the J gene lost 7 bases, with 16 bases spanning the gap. Germline V gene sequence: CDR1 LNHDA, CDR2 SQIVND (reference sequence). CDR3 in amino acids: CASRLLGGRNEQFF. The CDR3 DNA is TGTGCCAGTAGATTACTCGGGGGAAGGAATGAGCAGTTCTTC.

V gene TRBV9 combines with J gene TRBJ1-2; no firm D call. Germline V gene sequence: CDR1 SGDLS, CDR2 YYNGEE. The CDR3 length is 13 residues. V was cut by 2 bases and J by 3 bases, with 8 bases left in between. This chain's CDR3 is CASSVGRYYGYTF. Here the CDR3 DNA reads TGTGCCAGCAGCGTGGGCAGGTACTATGGCTACACCTTC. The variable domain in full, completed from reference TRBV9 and TRBJ1-2, reads DSGVTQTPKHLITATGQRVTLRCSPRSGDLSVYWYQQSLDQGLQFLIQYYNGEERAKGNILERFSAQQFPDLHSELNLSSLELGDSALYFCASSVGRYYGYTFGSGTRLTVV.

This chain uses TRBV5-6 with TRBJ2-1, with D maybe TRBD1 (6 bases). The germline V gene has CDR1 SGHDT and CDR2 YYEEEE. The CDR3 has 13 residues. The germline V and J ends were trimmed by 4 bases and 9 bases, with 14 bases remaining between them. The CDR3 nucleotides read TGTGCCAGCAGCGGGACAACTAGTTCTGAGCAGTTCTTC. This sequence encodes CASSGTTSSEQFF. The full variable domain, completed using reference TRBV5-6 and TRBJ2-1, is DAGVTQSPTHLIKTRGQQVTLRCSPKSGHDTVSWYQQALGQGPQFIFQYYEEEERQRGNFPDRFSGHQFPNYSSELNVNALLLGDSALYLCASSGTTSSEQFFGPGTRLTVL.

V and J are TRBV19 and TRBJ2-5; D ambiguous. The J call may not be correct, given that the DNA end is closer to TRBJ2-7. The germline V gene encodes CDR1 LNHDA and CDR2 SQIVND (reference sequence). This CDR3 has 14 residues. CDR3 sequence: CATKYQIRSYEQYF. The CDR3 DNA reads as TGTGCCACCAAATATCAAATCCGCTCCTACGAGCAGTACTTC.

The V gene is TRBV4-3, the J gene TRBJ2-2; 10 bases agree with TRBD2. Per germline, CDR1 LGHNA and CDR2 YSLEER. The V gene end was trimmed by 3 bases and the J gene end by 2 bases; junction bases not matched to a gene: 3. CDR3 length: 16 amino acids. This CDR3 is CASSQRTSGNTGELFF. The CDR3 region has the DNA TGCGCCAGCAGCCAGAGGACTAGCGGAAACACCGGGGAGCTGTTTTTT.

The chain carries TRBV29-1 and TRBJ2-2; TRBD1 might be the D (6 bases). The V gene's germline CDR1 is SQVTM and CDR2 ANQGSEA. The V end was cut by 5 bases, the J end by 6 bases, with 10 bases between. The CDR3 sequence is 12 residues long. The CDR3 region is CSVYRVSGELFF. In DNA form, the CDR3 reads TGCAGCGTTTACAGGGTGTCCGGGGAGCTGTTTTTT.

Of note for this clone: The junction does not match germline at one end; this may be a read error. The chain joins TRBV7-9 to TRBJ1-6, with a possible D match to TRBD1 (6 bases). Germline CDR1 is SEHNR and CDR2 is FQNEAQ (reference sequence). This CDR3 has 16 residues. The CDR3 DNA reads as TGTTCCAGCAGTCACCTTCCGGGACATAATAATTCACCCCTCCACTTT. Its translation: CSSSHLPGHNNSPLHF.

CDR3 in DNA: TGTGCCAGCAGCTTACGTTACAAAAACACAGATACGCAGTATTTT. Amino acid sequence: CASSLRYKNTDTQYF. The chain has TRBV7-2 and TRBJ2-3, with no clear D. CDR3 length: 15 residues. V lost 2 bases and J lost 2, with 11 bases in between. CDR1 is SGHTA and CDR2 is FQGNSA in the germline V gene.

The rearrangement links TRBV7-2 to TRBJ2-7; D is ambiguous. CDR3 size: 14 residues. Germline V CDR1 and CDR2: SGHTA, FQGNSA. Trimming took 4 bases from V and 2 from J, leaving 12 bases between them. Here the CDR3 reads CASSSAYYTYEQYF. The CDR3 DNA sequence: TGTGCCAGCAGCTCGGCATACTATACCTACGAGCAGTACTTC.

This chain links TRBV6-6 with TRBJ2-5; D perhaps matches TRBD1 (5 bases). The CDR3 runs to 14 residues. Germline CDR1 is MNHNY and CDR2 is SVGAGI (reference sequence). Trimming removed 5 bases at V and 2 bases at J, with 12 bases between. CDR3 sequence: CASSQRGFQETQYF. Written as DNA, the CDR3 is TGTGCCAGCAGTCAAAGGGGTTTTCAAGAGACCCAGTACTTC.

This chain links TRBV29-1 with TRBJ2-2; perhaps TRBD1 as D (5 bases). The CDR3 runs 14 residues. V was pared by 4 bases and J by 2 bases, with 11 bases between. The germline gives CDR1 SQVTM, CDR2 ANQGSEA. The CDR3 protein is CSVAHRINTGELFF. Here the CDR3 DNA reads TGCAGCGTTGCCCACAGGATAAACACCGGGGAGCTGTTTTTT.

The chain joins TRBV20-1 to TRBJ1-6, with 7 bases lining up with TRBD1. Trimming took 6 bases from V and 10 from J; bases not matched to a gene: 3. This CDR3 contains 11 residues. CDR1 DFQATT and CDR2 SNEGSKA come from the germline V gene (reference sequence). This CDR3 reads CSAHRGSPLHF. CDR3 in DNA: TGCAGTGCCCACAGGGGATCACCCCTCCACTTT.

The V call is TRBV7-9, the J call TRBJ2-3; 11 bases agree with TRBD2. Germline V gene lookup returns CDR1 SEHNR and CDR2 FQNEAQ (reference sequence). Trimming at V came to 5 bases and at J to 2 bases, leaving 3 bases not matched to a gene. This CDR3 spans 15 amino acids. CDR3 region: CASSLTSGTTDTQYF. The CDR3 DNA is TGTGCCAGCAGCCTGACTAGCGGGACCACAGATACGCAGTATTTT.

This chain joins TRBV6-4 and TRBJ2-3, with 11 positions matching TRBD2. The CDR3 is 17 amino acids. V gave up 6 bases and J gave up 4 bases; unmatched junction bases: 12. CDR1 MRHNA and CDR2 SNTAGT come from the germline V gene. The CDR3 region has the DNA TGTGCCAGCAGCGAGCCCTATAGCGGGAGGGTCCCAGATACGCAGTATTTT. Protein: CASSEPYSGRVPDTQYF.

The chain carries TRBV21-1 and TRBJ2-2; TRBD2, the table's D call, lacks a check against the DNA. TRBV21-1 is tagged as a pseudogene. The CDR3 is 16 residues long. CDR3 in DNA: TGTGCCAGCAGCTATCGGCGGGGTCGGAACACCGGGGAGCTGTTTTTT. Translating gives CASSYRRGRNTGELFF.

The chain has TRBV2 and TRBJ2-7; 7 bases agree with TRBD1. The V segment lost 4 bases and the J segment 1 base; nucleotides outside the gene matches: 7. This CDR3 comprises 15 residues. Germline assignment: CDR1 SNHLY and CDR2 FYNNEI. CDR3 DNA sequence: TGTGCCAGCAGTGTGGTCCCAGGGGGATCCTACGAGCAGTACTTC. Its translation is CASSVVPGGSYEQYF. The variable domain in full, with the rest retrieved from reference TRBV2 and TRBJ2-7, is EPEVTQTPSHQVTQMGQEVILRCVPISNHLYFYWYRQILGQKVEFLVSFYNNEISEKSEIFDDQFSVERPDGSNFTLKIRSTKLEDSAMYFCASSVVPGGSYEQYFGPGTRLTVT.

This chain connects TRBV6-5 to TRBJ2-3; TRBD2 aligns across 7 bases. CDR3 length: 14 amino acids. Germline V gives CDR1 MNHEY, CDR2 SVGAGI. Trimming cost V 6 bases and J 2 bases; bases outside gene matches: 5. The CDR3 DNA sequence: TGTGCCAGCAGCCAGCGGGGCCTCACAGATACGCAGTATTTT. Amino acid sequence: CASSQRGLTDTQYF.

The chain links TRBV10-3 to TRBJ2-7, with 10 bases fitting TRBD1. Germline CDR1 reads ENHRY; CDR2 reads SYGVKD. Trimming removed 2 bases from V and 7 bases from J; junction bases left unmatched: 11. This CDR3 comprises 16 residues. The CDR3, as DNA: TGTGCCATCAGTGAGGCGGGGACAGGGGAAGTGGTTGAGCAGTACTTC. Protein product: CAISEAGTGEVVEQYF.

This clone has just one count. V usage is TRBV18 and J usage is TRBJ1-2; D call uncertain. V dropped 6 bases and J dropped 3 bases, with 11 bases sitting between them. Germline V gives CDR1 KGHSH, CDR2 LQKENI. The CDR3 runs 13 residues. The CDR3 nucleotides read TGTGCCAGCTCCCCAGACACCTACTATGGCTACACCTTC. It yields the protein CASSPDTYYGYTF.

The chain recombines TRBV25-1 with TRBJ1-4, with 9 nucleotides matching TRBD1. The V gene end was trimmed by 8 bases and the J gene end by 4 bases; junction bases not matched to a gene: 5. This CDR3 has 14 residues. Germline CDR1 and CDR2: MGHDK and SYGVNS. CDR3 amino acids: CASGPGQGNEKLFF. CDR3 bases: TGTGCCAGCGGCCCGGGACAGGGTAATGAAAAACTGTTTTTT.

The rearrangement joins TRBV6-5 to TRBJ1-4; the match to TRBD1 covers 8 bases. Trimming took 6 bases from V and 6 from J; bases not matched to a gene: 3. The germline CDR1 and CDR2 sequences are MNHEY and SVGAGI. The CDR3 covers 13 residues. CDR3 loop: CASRPTGDEKLFF. The CDR3 DNA is TGTGCCAGCAGGCCGACAGGGGATGAAAAACTGTTTTTT.